The 20 T cell receptor beta chains below come from one sample, sequenced in a study of shared clonotypes between healthy human individuals (dated by TCRdb to 2019 to 2021). Receptor amplification or capture employed the immunoSEQ multiplex PCR assay. The clones in this table, taken by TCRdb from immuneACCESS, are in-frame only. Not every clone is retained; where verified, under half of the shortfall comes from an unresolved V gene, and the cause of the rest is unknown. This sample is represented by 1.4 million to 1.5 million clones; around 95% of them were singletons. The leading ten clones occupy over 1% of the sample. Material: naive CD4+ T cells sorted from blood. Taken with the paper, the label for cell subset or site translates to: CD45RA+ positively selected. Every receptor here comes from a man aged 30 to 39 in good health.

The chain employs TRBV7-3 and TRBJ2-2; D is perhaps TRBD1 or TRBD2 (5 bases each). The V gene lost 5 bases and the J gene lost 5 bases, with 15 bases spanning the gap. Germline V gene data show CDR1 as SGHTA and CDR2 as FQGTGA. The length of the CDR3 is 15 residues. The CDR3 loop reads CASSPPGPGTGELFF. CDR3 in DNA: TGTGCCAGCAGCCCCCCGGGGCCAGGAACCGGGGAGCTGTTTTTT. The full variable domain, its missing parts supplied by reference TRBV7-3 and TRBJ2-2, is GAGVSQTPSNKVTEKGKYVELRCDPISGHTALYWYRQSLGQGPEFLIYFQGTGAADDSGLPNDRFFAVRPEGSVSTLKIQRTERGDSAVYLCASSPPGPGTGELFFGEGSRLTVL.

The DNA of the CDR3 is TGTGCCAGCAGGTGGGGACAGGGGGTGAATGAGCAGTTCTTC. Translation: CASRWGQGVNEQFF. The genes are TRBV27 and TRBJ2-1; 11 bases agree with TRBD1. Germline values: CDR1 MNHEY, CDR2 SMNVEV (reference sequence). The CDR3 is 14 amino acids. V lost 6 bases, J lost 7 bases, and 5 bases stayed unmatched.

The genes are TRBV10-1 and TRBJ1-3; 12 bases map to TRBD1. The CDR3 is made up of 17 amino acids. After removal of 2 bases from V and 1 base from J, the junction contained 3 bases not matched to a gene. Germline lookup yields CDR1 WNHNN and CDR2 SYGVQD (reference sequence). The CDR3 loop is CASSEMGQGASGNTIYF. DNA of the CDR3: TGCGCCAGCAGTGAGATGGGACAGGGGGCATCTGGAAACACCATATATTTT.

The rearrangement uses TRBV28 and TRBJ1-1; D is possibly TRBD1 (5 bases). Germline lookup yields CDR1 MDHEN and CDR2 SYDVKM. This CDR3 spans 15 amino acids. The V and J ends lost 2 bases and 7 bases respectively, with 17 bases between them. The CDR3 region is CASSLGAGGRSEAFF. In nucleotides, the CDR3 is TGTGCCAGCAGTTTAGGGGCAGGTGGAAGAAGTGAAGCTTTCTTT.

For this clone: At the DNA level, this CDR3 is encoded by other sequences in the same sample as well. This chain joins TRBV6-6 and TRBJ1-5, with D maybe TRBD1 (5 bases). V lost 5 bases, J lost 2 bases, and 7 bases lay in between. The CDR3 runs 13 residues. Germline V gene lookup returns CDR1 MNHNY and CDR2 SVGAGI (reference sequence). The CDR3 DNA is TGTGCCAGCAGTAAACAGGGCAATCAGCCCCAGCATTTT. It codes for CASSKQGNQPQHF.

This chain connects TRBV28 to TRBJ2-4, with D tentatively TRBD2 (6 bases). Trimming removed 5 bases at V and 0 bases at J, with 14 bases between. In germline, CDR1 is MDHEN, CDR2 SYDVKM. CDR3 length: 16 residues. CDR3 sequence reads: CASSRGALLAKNIQYF. CDR3 bases: TGTGCCAGCAGTCGCGGGGCGCTCTTAGCCAAAAACATTCAGTACTTC.

The rearrangement joins TRBV10-3 to TRBJ2-7; TRBD1 is a possible D gene (7 bases). Trimming took 10 bases from V and 4 from J, leaving 17 bases between them. The CDR3 consists of 13 residues. Germline V CDR1 and CDR2: ENHRY, SYGVKD. The CDR3 DNA sequence: TGTGCCACCAGGGGGGAGTCGTGGTACGAGCAGTACTTC. This codes for CATRGESWYEQYF.

The chain recombines TRBV4-1 with TRBJ1-4; D is possibly TRBD1 (5 bases). The CDR3 sequence is 15 residues long. Looked up from germline, CDR1 is MGHRA and CDR2 is YSYEKL. V was shortened by 1 base and J by 8 bases, with 14 bases between the two germline ends. The CDR3 sequence: CASSQGPTGFEKLFF. The CDR3 bases are TGCGCCAGCAGCCAAGGACCAACAGGTTTCGAAAAACTGTTTTTT.

The chain uses TRBV27 and TRBJ2-1; no firm D call. Trimming took off 4 bases at V and 0 bases at J, with 7 bases between the two ends. The length of the CDR3 is 14 residues. The germline gives CDR1 MNHEY, CDR2 SMNVEV (reference sequence). CDR3 in DNA: TGTGCCAGCAGTTATAGGGACTCCTACAATGAGCAGTTCTTC. The encoded protein is CASSYRDSYNEQFF.

This chain links TRBV2 with TRBJ1-2, with no clear D. The germline V gene encodes CDR1 SNHLY and CDR2 FYNNEI. The CDR3 has 15 residues. V shed 0 bases and J shed 7 bases, with 15 bases lying between them. CDR3 loop: CASSEALTREAGYTF. The CDR3, as DNA: TGTGCCAGCAGTGAAGCGCTTACCCGGGAGGCTGGCTACACCTTC.

The V and J genes are TRBV16 and TRBJ1-1, with a tentative D call TRBD1 (6 bases). Germline V gene lookup returns CDR1 KGHSY and CDR2 FQNENV. The V end was cut by 0 bases, the J end by 1 base, with 9 bases between. The CDR3 spans 15 residues. CDR3 in DNA: TGTGCCAGCAGCCAATCTCTAGGGGGGAACACTGAAGCTTTCTTT. Translation gives CASSQSLGGNTEAFF.

The chain employs TRBV7-2 and TRBJ2-3; TRBD1 or TRBD2 may be the D gene (5 bases each). Germline lookup yields CDR1 SGHTA and CDR2 FQGNSA. The germline V and J ends were trimmed by 5 bases and 0 bases, with 15 bases remaining between them. This CDR3 comprises 16 residues. The CDR3 is CASSPIGWDSTDTQYF. As DNA, the CDR3 is TGTGCCAGCAGCCCTATAGGGTGGGACAGCACAGATACGCAGTATTTT.

Points on this clone: This sample includes further DNA sequences coding for the same CDR3. This chain links TRBV11-2 with TRBJ2-3; D unclear. The length of the CDR3 is 13 residues. Trimming shortened V by 6 bases and J by 0 bases, and 7 bases separated the two germline ends. The germline CDR1 and CDR2 sequences are SGHAT and FQNNGV. DNA for the CDR3: TGTGCCAGCAGACCCGACAGCACAGATACGCAGTATTTT. It specifies CASRPDSTDTQYF. The variable domain in full, completed from reference TRBV11-2 and TRBJ2-3, reads EAGVAQSPRYKIIEKRQSVAFWCNPISGHATLYWYQQILGQGPKLLIQFQNNGVVDDSQLPKDRFSAERLKGVDSTLKIQPAKLEDSAVYLCASRPDSTDTQYFGPGTRLTVL.

This chain uses TRBV7-6 with TRBJ2-5, with D perhaps TRBD2 (6 bases). The germline V gene has CDR1 SGHVS and CDR2 FNYEAQ. V lost 5 bases and J 1 base, leaving 17 bases between the germline ends. The CDR3 runs to 16 residues. The CDR3 DNA reads as TGTGCCAGCAGCGGAACCCAGTGGAGGGCCCAAGAGACCCAGTACTTC. Translated, it gives CASSGTQWRAQETQYF.

This chain uses TRBV9 with TRBJ2-5, with TRBD2 as a possible D gene (5 bases). The CDR3 is made up of 15 amino acids. V lost 0 bases and J lost 1, with 10 bases in between. Germline CDR1 reads SGDLS; CDR2 reads YYNGEE. DNA for the CDR3: TGTGCCAGCAGCGTAGGAGGGAAGTTCCAAGAGACCCAGTACTTC. Its protein is CASSVGGKFQETQYF. The full variable domain, completed using reference TRBV9 and TRBJ2-5, is DSGVTQTPKHLITATGQRVTLRCSPRSGDLSVYWYQQSLDQGLQFLIQYYNGEERAKGNILERFSAQQFPDLHSELNLSSLELGDSALYFCASSVGGKFQETQYFGPGTRLLVL.

The rearrangement uses TRBV30 and TRBJ2-2, with 10 bases identical to TRBD2. Germline lookup yields CDR1 GTSNPN and CDR2 SVGIG (reference sequence). V trimming: 0 bases; J trimming: 15 bases; junction bases outside the gene matches: 10. This CDR3 has 14 amino acids. The CDR3 sequence: CAWSVSLAGALLFF. DNA for the CDR3: TGTGCCTGGAGTGTAAGCCTAGCGGGGGCCTTGTTGTTTTTT.

The chain combines TRBV19 with TRBJ2-2; TRBD2 might be the D (6 bases). V lost 3 bases to trimming and J lost 5 bases, with 13 bases between them. Germline V gene sequence: CDR1 LNHDA, CDR2 SQIVND (reference sequence). The CDR3 loop spans 15 amino acids. CDR3 DNA sequence: TGTGCCAGTAGTATCCGACGGGAGTTAACCGGGGAGCTGTTTTTT. Translated, it gives CASSIRRELTGELFF.

CDR3 loop: CASSDRDRGGNEKLFF. In DNA form, the CDR3 reads TGTGCCAGCAGCGACCGGGACAGGGGCGGCAATGAAAAACTGTTTTTT. This chain uses TRBV7-8 with TRBJ1-4; 10 positions agree with TRBD1. Germline CDR1 SGHVS, CDR2 FQNEAQ. This CDR3 is 16 amino acids long. The ends lost 5 bases at V and 5 bases at J; junction bases unmatched: 8.

V and J are TRBV28 and TRBJ2-7, with TRBD2 as a possible D gene (5 bases). The V and J ends lost 6 bases and 0 bases respectively, with 12 bases between them. Germline CDR1 reads MDHEN; CDR2 reads SYDVKM. The CDR3 sequence is 14 residues long. The CDR3 spells CASSLVGSSYEQYF. The CDR3 DNA sequence: TGTGCCAGCAGCTTGGTGGGGAGCTCCTACGAGCAGTACTTC.

The chain links TRBV28 to TRBJ2-6; D call uncertain. Trimming took off 7 bases at V and 2 bases at J, with 12 bases between the two ends. Germline CDR1 reads MDHEN; CDR2 reads SYDVKM. The CDR3 totals 15 residues. The CDR3 DNA is TGTGCCAGCACGGTATTGAATGCTGGGGCCAACGTCCTGACTTTC. Its translation is CASTVLNAGANVLTF. The complete variable domain, with remaining parts taken from reference TRBV28 and TRBJ2-6, reads DVKVTQSSRYLVKRTGEKVFLECVQDMDHENMFWYRQDPGLGLRLIYFSYDVKMKEKGDIPEGYSVSREKKERFSLILESASTNQTSMYLCASTVLNAGANVLTFGAGSRLTVL.